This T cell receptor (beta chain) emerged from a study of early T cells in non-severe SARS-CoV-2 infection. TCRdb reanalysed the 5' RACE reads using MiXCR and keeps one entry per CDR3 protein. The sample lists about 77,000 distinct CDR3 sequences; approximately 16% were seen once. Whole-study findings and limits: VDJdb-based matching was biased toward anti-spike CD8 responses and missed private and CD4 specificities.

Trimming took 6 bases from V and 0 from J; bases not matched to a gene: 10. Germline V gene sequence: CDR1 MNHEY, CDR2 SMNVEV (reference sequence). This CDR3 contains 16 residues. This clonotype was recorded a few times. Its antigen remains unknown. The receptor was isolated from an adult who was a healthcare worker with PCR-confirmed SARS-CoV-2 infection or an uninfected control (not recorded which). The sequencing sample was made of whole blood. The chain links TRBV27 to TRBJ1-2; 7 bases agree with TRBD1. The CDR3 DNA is TGTGCCAGCAGCCCGGACAGGTCAGGGGCTAACTATGGCTACACCTTC. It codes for CASSPDRSGANYGYTF.